One and the same sample provided the 3 T cell receptor beta chains below, sequenced in a study of cytomegalovirus exposure and HLA in healthy donors. The table came from immunoSEQ multiplex PCR; TCRdb's copy has only in-frame clones and leaves some out. The table includes tens of thousands of clones, around 97% detected once. Sequenced sample: PBMCs. Every receptor here comes from a woman aged 18-30 years in good health and CMV-seropositive.

In its sample, this clone was seen once. The genes are TRBV29-1 and TRBJ1-2, with D possibly matching TRBD1 (6 bases). The germline V and J ends were trimmed by 3 bases and 3 bases, with 11 bases remaining between them. The germline V gene has CDR1 SQVTM and CDR2 ANQGSEA. The CDR3 contains 13 residues. The CDR3 bases are TGCAGCGTTGACGGGGGGCGCGACTATGGCTACACCTTC. Translating gives CSVDGGRDYGYTF. The whole variable domain, remainder taken from reference TRBV29-1 and TRBJ1-2, is SAVISQKPSRDICQRGTSLTIQCQVDSQVTMMFWYRQQPGQSLTLIATANQGSEATYESGFVIDKFPISRPNLTFSTLTVSNMSPEDSSIYLCSVDGGRDYGYTFGSGTRLTVV.

V and J are TRBV2 and TRBJ2-7, with 8 positions matching TRBD1. The CDR3 loop spans 15 amino acids. V lost 4 bases, J lost 7 bases, and 12 bases stayed unmatched. CDR1 is SNHLY and CDR2 is FYNNEI in the germline V gene. CDR3 amino acids: CASSVGGQGAEEQYF. The CDR3 DNA follows: TGTGCCAGCAGTGTAGGAGGACAGGGCGCTGAGGAGCAGTACTTC.

The chain carries TRBV5-6 and TRBJ1-1; D gene unclear. Between the trimmed V and J ends, which lost 0 bases and 7 bases, there was a span of 7 bases. In germline, CDR1 is SGHDT, CDR2 YYEEEE. This CDR3 spans 12 amino acids. The CDR3 loop is CASSLVAGEAFF. CDR3 coding DNA: TGTGCCAGCAGCTTGGTGGCTGGTGAAGCTTTCTTT.